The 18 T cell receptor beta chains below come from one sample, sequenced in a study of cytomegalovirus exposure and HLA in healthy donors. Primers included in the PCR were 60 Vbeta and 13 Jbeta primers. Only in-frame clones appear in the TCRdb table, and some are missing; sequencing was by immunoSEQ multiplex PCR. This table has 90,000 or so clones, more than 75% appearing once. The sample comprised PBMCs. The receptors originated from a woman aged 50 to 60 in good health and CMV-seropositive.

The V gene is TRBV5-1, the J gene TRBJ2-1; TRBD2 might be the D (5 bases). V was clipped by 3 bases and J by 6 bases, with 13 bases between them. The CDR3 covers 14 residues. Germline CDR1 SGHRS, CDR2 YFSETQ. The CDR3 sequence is CASSSITSVNEQFF. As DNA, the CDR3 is TGCGCCAGCAGCTCAATAACTAGTGTCAATGAGCAGTTCTTC. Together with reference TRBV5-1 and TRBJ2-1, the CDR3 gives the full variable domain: KAGVTQTPRYLIKTRGQQVTLSCSPISGHRSVSWYQQTPGQGLQFLFEYFSETQRNKGNFPGRFSGRQFSNSRSEMNVSTLELGDSALYLCASSSITSVNEQFFGPGTRLTVL.

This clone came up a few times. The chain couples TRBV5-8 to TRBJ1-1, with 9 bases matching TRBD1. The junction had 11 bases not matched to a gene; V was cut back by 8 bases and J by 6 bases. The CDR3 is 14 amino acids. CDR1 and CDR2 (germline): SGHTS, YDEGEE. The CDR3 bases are TGTGCCAGTAGTAGGGGACAGGGATTACCTGAAGCTTTCTTT. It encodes CASSRGQGLPEAFF.

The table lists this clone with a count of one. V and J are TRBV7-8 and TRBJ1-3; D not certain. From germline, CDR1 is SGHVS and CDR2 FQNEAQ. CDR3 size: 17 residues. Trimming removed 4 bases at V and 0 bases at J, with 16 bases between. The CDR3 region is CASSSRIRESSGNTIYF. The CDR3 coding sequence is TGTGCCAGCAGCTCCAGGATAAGAGAGAGCTCTGGAAACACCATATATTTT.

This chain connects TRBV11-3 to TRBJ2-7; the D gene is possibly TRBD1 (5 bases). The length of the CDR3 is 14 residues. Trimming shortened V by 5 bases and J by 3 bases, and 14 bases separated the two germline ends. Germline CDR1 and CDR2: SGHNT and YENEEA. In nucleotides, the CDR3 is TGTGCCAGCAGCGACCTCCAGGGCAGCTACGAGCAGTACGTC. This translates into CASSDLQGSYEQYV.

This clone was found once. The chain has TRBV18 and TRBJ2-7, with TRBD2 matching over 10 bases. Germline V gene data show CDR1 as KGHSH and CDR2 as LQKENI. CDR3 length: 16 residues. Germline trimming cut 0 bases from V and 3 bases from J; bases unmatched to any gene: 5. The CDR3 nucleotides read TGTGCCAGCTCACCACCATTCAAGCGGGGGGGCTACGAGCAGTACTTC. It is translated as CASSPPFKRGGYEQYF.

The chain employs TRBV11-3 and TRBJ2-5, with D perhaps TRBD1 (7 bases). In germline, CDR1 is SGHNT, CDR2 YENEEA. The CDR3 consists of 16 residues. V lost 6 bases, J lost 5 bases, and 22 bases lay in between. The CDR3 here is CASSQGGGLTRETQYF. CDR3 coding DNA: TGTGCCAGCAGTCAGGGGGGCGGACTGACGAGGGAGACCCAGTACTTC.

The CDR3 DNA follows: TGTGCCAGCAGGGAGGTTTATAGCAATCAGCCCCAGCATTTT. It translates to CASREVYSNQPQHF. The chain employs TRBV2 and TRBJ1-5; D gene ambiguous. The germline V gene encodes CDR1 SNHLY and CDR2 FYNNEI. This CDR3 has 14 amino acids. V was shortened by 6 bases and J by 0 bases, with 9 bases between the two germline ends.

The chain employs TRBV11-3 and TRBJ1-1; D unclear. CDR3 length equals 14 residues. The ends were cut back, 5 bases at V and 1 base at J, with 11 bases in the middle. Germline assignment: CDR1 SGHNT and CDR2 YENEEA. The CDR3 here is CASSTPYTNTEAFF. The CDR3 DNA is TGTGCCAGCAGCACCCCTTACACGAACACTGAAGCTTTCTTT.

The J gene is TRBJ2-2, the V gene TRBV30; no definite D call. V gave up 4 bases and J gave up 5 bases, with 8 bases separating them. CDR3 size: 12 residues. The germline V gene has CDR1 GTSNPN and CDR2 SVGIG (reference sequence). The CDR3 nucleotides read TGTGCCTGGACGGTCCTTACCGGGGAGCTGTTTTTT. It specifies CAWTVLTGELFF.

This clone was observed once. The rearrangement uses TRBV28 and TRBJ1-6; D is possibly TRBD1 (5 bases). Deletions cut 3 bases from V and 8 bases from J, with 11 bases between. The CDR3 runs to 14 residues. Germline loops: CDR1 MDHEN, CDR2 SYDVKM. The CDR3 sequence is CASSLPSGHSPLHF. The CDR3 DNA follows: TGTGCCAGCAGTTTGCCCTCAGGGCATTCACCCCTCCACTTT.

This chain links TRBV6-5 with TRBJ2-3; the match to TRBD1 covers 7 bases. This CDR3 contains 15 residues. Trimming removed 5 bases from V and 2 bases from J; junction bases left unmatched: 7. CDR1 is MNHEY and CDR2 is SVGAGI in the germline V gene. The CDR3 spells CASSHRDSYTDTQYF. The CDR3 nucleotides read TGTGCCAGCAGTCACCGGGACAGTTACACAGATACGCAGTATTTT.

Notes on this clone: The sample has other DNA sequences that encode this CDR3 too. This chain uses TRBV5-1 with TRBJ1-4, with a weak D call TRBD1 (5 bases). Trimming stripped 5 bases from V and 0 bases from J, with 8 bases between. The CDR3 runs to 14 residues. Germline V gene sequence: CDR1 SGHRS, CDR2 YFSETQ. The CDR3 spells CASSPTATNEKLFF. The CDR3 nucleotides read TGCGCCAGCAGTCCGACAGCAACTAATGAAAAACTGTTTTTT.

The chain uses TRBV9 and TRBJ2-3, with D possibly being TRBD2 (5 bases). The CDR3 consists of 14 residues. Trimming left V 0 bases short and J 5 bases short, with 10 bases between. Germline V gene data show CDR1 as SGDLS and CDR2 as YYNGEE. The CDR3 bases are TGTGCCAGCAGCGTAGACGGGAAAGGAGATACGCAGTATTTT. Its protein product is CASSVDGKGDTQYF.

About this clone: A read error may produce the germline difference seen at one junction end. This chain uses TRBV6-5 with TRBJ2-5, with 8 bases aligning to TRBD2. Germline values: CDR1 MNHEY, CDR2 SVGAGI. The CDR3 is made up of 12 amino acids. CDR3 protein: CASTYRGGTQYF. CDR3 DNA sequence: TGTGCCAGCACTTACCGGGGGGGGACCCAGTACTTC.

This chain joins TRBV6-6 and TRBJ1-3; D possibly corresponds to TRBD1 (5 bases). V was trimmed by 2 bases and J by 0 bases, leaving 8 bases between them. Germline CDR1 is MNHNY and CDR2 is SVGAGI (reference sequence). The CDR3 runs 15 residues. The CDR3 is CASSYGAGSGNTIYF. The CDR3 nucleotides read TGTGCCAGCAGTTACGGGGCAGGCTCTGGAAACACCATATATTTT.

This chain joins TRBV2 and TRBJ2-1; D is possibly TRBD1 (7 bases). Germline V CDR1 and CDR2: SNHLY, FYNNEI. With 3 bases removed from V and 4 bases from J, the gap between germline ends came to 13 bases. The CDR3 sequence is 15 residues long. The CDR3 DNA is TGTGCCAGCAGTGATAGCAGGGGGGCGTACAATGAGCAGTTCTTC. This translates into CASSDSRGAYNEQFF.

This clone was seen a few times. CDR3 sequence reads: CASSPRGGPPGNTEAFF. CDR3 DNA: TGTGCCAGCAGCCCCCGGGGTGGCCCCCCGGGGAACACTGAAGCTTTCTTT. This sequence joins TRBV11-2 and TRBJ1-1; D is undetermined. The V and J ends lost 5 bases and 1 base respectively, with 20 bases between them. The V gene's germline CDR1 is SGHAT and CDR2 FQNNGV. The CDR3 runs 17 residues.

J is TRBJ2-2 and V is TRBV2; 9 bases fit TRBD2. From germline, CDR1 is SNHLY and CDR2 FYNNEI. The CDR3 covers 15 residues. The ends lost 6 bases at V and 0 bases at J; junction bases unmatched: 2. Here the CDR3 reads CASRRLAANTGELFF. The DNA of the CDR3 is TGTGCCAGCAGAAGACTAGCGGCGAACACCGGGGAGCTGTTTTTT. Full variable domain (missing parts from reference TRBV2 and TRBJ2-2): EPEVTQTPSHQVTQMGQEVILRCVPISNHLYFYWYRQILGQKVEFLVSFYNNEISEKSEIFDDQFSVERPDGSNFTLKIRSTKLEDSAMYFCASRRLAANTGELFFGEGSRLTVL.